This T cell receptor (beta chain) was obtained from a study of OX40 agonist ivuxolimab in advanced cancers. Data came from immunoSEQ multiplex PCR; TCRdb stores just in-frame clones and leaves some out. The data contain approximately 80,000 clones, 89% of them singletons. The material was CD4+ or CD8+ T cells sorted from blood, obtained in a trial of the OX40 agonist ivuxolimab. The origin of this receptor is an adult with an advanced solid tumor such as melanoma, head and neck, liver or kidney cancer.

The chain's CDR3 is CASSEAGGSQAFF. In DNA, the CDR3 is TGTGCCAGCAGTGAAGCTGGGGGCAGTCAAGCTTTCTTT. The chain is built from TRBV2 and TRBJ1-1; tentatively, D is TRBD1 (6 bases). The CDR3 loop spans 13 amino acids. V was shortened by 0 bases and J by 9 bases, with 11 bases between the two germline ends. Germline V gives CDR1 SNHLY, CDR2 FYNNEI.